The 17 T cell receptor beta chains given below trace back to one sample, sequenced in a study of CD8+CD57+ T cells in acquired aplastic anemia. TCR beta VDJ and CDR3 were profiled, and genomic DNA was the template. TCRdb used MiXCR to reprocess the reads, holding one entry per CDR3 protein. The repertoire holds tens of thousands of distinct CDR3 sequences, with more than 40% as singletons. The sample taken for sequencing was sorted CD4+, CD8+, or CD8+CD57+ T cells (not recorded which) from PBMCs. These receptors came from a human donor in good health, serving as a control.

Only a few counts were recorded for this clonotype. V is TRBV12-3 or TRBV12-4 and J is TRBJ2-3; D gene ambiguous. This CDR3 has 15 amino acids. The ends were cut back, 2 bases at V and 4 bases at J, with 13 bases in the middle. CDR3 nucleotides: TGTGCCAGCAGTTTATCTAGTGAGTGGCCAGATACGCAGTATTTT. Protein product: CASSLSSEWPDTQYF.

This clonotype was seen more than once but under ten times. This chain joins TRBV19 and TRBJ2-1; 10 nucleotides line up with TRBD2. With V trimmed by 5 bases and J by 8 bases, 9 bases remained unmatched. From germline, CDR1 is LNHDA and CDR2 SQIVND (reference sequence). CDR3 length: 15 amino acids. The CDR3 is CASSATSGKVDEQFF. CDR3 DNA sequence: TGTGCCAGTAGTGCTACTAGCGGGAAAGTTGATGAGCAGTTCTTC.

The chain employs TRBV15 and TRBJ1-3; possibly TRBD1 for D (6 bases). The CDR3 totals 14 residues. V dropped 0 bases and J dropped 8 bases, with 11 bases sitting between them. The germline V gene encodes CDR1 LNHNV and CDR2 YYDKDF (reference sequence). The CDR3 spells CATSRDWTVDTIYF. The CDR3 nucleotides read TGTGCCACCAGCAGAGATTGGACAGTGGACACCATATATTTT. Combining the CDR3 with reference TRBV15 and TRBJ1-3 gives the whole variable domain DAMVIQNPRYQVTQFGKPVTLSCSQTLNHNVMYWYQQKSSQAPKLLFHYYDKDFNNEADTPDNFQSRRPNTSFCFLDIRSPGLGDTAMYLCATSRDWTVDTIYFGEGSWLTVV.

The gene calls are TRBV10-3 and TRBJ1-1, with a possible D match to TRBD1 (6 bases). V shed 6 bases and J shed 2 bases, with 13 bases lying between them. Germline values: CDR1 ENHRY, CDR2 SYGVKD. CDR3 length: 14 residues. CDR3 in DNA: TGTGCCATCAGACCAAGGGGGGAAAACACTGAAGCTTTCTTT. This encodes CAIRPRGENTEAFF.

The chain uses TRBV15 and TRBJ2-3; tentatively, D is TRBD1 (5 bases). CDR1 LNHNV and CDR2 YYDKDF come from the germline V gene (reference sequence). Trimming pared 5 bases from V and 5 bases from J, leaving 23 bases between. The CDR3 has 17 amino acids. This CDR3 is CATSGPDPRQQRDTQYF. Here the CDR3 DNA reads TGTGCCACCAGCGGACCCGACCCCCGACAGCAAAGAGATACGCAGTATTTT.

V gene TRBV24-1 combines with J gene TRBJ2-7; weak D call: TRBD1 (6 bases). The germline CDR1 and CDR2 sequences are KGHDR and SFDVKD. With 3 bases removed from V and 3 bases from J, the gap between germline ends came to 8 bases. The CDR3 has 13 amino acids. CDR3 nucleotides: TGTGCCACCAGTGATCGGGACATCTACGAGCAGTACTTC. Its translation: CATSDRDIYEQYF.

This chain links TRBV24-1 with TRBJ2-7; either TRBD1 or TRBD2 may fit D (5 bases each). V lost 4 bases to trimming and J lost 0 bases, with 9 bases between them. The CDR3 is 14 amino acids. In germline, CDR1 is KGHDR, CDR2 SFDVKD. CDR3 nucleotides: TGTGCCACCAGTGACGGGACGGACTCCTACGAGCAGTACTTC. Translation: CATSDGTDSYEQYF.

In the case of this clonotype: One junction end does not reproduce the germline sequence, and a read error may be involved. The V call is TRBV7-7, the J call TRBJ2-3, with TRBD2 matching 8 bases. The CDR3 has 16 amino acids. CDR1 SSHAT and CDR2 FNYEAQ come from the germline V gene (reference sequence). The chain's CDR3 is CASSSLSGGSTDTQYF. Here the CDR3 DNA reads TGTGCTAGCAGCTCCCTGAGCGGGGGTAGCACAGATACGCAGTATTTT.

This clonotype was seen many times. The CDR3 DNA sequence: TGTGCCACCAGTGAGGGGGTTCGGGAGACCCAGTACTTC. It translates to CATSEGVRETQYF. The chain is built from TRBV24-1 and TRBJ2-5; D is tentatively TRBD1 or TRBD2 (5 bases each). This CDR3 has 13 amino acids. The V gene lost 4 bases and the J gene lost 5 bases, with 10 bases spanning the gap. The germline V gene has CDR1 KGHDR and CDR2 SFDVKD.

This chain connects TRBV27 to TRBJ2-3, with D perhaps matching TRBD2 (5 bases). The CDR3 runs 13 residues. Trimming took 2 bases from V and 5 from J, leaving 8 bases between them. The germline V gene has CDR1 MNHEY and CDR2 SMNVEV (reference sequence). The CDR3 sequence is CASSLVRGDTQYF. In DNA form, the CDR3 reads TGTGCCAGCAGTTTAGTACGGGGAGATACGCAGTATTTT.

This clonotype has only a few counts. CDR3 protein: CASSLDLRRAGGGNTIYF. CDR3 nucleotide sequence: TGTGCCAGCAGCTTAGATCTTAGGCGGGCAGGAGGAGGAAACACCATATATTTT. The J gene is TRBJ1-3, the V gene TRBV11-2; D gene ambiguous. V dropped 0 bases and J dropped 4 bases, with 19 bases sitting between them. The V gene's germline CDR1 is SGHAT and CDR2 FQNNGV. The CDR3 extends over 18 amino acids. Full variable domain (remainder filled in from reference TRBV11-2 and TRBJ1-3): EAGVAQSPRYKIIEKRQSVAFWCNPISGHATLYWYQQILGQGPKLLIQFQNNGVVDDSQLPKDRFSAERLKGVDSTLKIQPAKLEDSAVYLCASSLDLRRAGGGNTIYFGEGSWLTVV.

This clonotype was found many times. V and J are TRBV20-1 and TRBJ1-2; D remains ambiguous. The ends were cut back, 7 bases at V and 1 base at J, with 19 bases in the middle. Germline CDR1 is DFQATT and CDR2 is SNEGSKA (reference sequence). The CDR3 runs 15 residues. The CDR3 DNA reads TGCAGTGTTAGGGAGCTGAGAGACCTTAACTATGGCTACACCTTC. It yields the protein CSVRELRDLNYGYTF.

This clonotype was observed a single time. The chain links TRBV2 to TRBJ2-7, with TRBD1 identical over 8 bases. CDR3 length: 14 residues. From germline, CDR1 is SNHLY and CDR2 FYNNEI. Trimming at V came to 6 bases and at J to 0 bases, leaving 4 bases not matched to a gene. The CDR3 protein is CASRRDRNSYEQYF. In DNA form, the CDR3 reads TGTGCCAGCAGACGGGACAGGAACTCCTACGAGCAGTACTTC.

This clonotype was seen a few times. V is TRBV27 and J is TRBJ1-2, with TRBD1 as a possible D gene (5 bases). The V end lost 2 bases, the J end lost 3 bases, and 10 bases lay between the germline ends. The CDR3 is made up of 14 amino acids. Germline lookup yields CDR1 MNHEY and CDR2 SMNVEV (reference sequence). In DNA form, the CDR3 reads TGTGCCAGCAGTTTACTCGGGGGGGACTATGGCTACACCTTC. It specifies CASSLLGGDYGYTF.

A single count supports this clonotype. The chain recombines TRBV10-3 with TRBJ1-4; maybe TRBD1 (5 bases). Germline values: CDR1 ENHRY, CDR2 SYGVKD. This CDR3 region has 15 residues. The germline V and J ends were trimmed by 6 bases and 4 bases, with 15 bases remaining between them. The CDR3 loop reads CAIRGTGIGNEKLFF. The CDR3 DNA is TGTGCCATCAGAGGGACCGGTATTGGTAATGAAAAACTGTTTTTT.

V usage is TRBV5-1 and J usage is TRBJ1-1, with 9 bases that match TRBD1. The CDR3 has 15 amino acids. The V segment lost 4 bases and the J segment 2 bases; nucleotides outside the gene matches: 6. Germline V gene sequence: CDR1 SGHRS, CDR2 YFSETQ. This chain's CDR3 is CASSVQGAANTEAFF. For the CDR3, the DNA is TGCGCCAGCAGCGTACAGGGGGCCGCTAACACTGAAGCTTTCTTT. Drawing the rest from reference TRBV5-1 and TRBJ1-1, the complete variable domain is KAGVTQTPRYLIKTRGQQVTLSCSPISGHRSVSWYQQTPGQGLQFLFEYFSETQRNKGNFPGRFSGRQFSNSRSEMNVSTLELGDSALYLCASSVQGAANTEAFFGQGTRLTVV.

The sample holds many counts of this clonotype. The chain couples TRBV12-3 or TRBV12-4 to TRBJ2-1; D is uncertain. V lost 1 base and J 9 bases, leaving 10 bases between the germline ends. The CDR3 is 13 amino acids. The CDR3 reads CASSLGATLEQFF. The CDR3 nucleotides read TGTGCCAGCAGTTTAGGAGCTACCCTTGAGCAGTTCTTC.